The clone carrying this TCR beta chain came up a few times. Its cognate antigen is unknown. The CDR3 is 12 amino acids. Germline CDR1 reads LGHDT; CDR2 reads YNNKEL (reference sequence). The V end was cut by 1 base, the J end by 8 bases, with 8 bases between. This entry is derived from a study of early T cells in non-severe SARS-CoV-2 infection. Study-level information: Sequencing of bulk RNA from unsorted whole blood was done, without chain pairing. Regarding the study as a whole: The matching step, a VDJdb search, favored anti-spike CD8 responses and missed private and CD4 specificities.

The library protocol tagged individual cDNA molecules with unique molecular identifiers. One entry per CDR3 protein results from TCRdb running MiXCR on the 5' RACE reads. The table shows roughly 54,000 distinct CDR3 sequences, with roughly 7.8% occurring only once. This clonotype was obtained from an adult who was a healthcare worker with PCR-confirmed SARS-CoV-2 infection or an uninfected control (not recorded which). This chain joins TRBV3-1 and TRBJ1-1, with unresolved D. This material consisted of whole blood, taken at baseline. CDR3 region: CASSQGYREAFF. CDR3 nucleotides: TGTGCCAGCAGCCAAGGTTATAGGGAAGCTTTCTTT. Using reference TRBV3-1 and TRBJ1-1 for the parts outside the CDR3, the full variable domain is DTAVSQTPKYLVTQMGNDKSIKCEQNLGHDTMYWYKQDSKKFLKIMFSYNNKELIINETVPNRFSPKSPDKAHLNLHINSLELGDSAVYFCASSQGYREAFFGQGTRLTVV.